This TCR beta chain was sequenced in a study of response to subunit inactivated influenza vaccine. Notes on the study in general: That few new T cells are recruited by each seasonal influenza vaccination was the authors' suggestion.

TCRdb reprocessed the RT-PCR reads via MiXCR and lists one record per CDR3 protein. The data contain roughly 160,000 distinct CDR3 sequences, roughly 10% of them seen just once; the ten biggest clones take up 12%. Turning to this clonotype: The antigen is undetermined.

Sequences were derived from non-naive T cells sorted from PBMCs, sampled about 40 days after vaccination. The TCR comes from a man between 50 and 59 years old who received an inactivated influenza vaccine.

CDR3: CASSLRREWSNEQFF. Written as DNA, the CDR3 is TGTGCCAGCAGTTTACGGAGGGAGTGGAGCAATGAGCAGTTCTTC. V is TRBV6-5 and J is TRBJ2-1, with D perhaps TRBD2 (6 bases). Germline V lookup: CDR1 MNHEY, CDR2 SVGAGI. The CDR3 runs to 15 residues. Trimming removed 4 bases at V and 6 bases at J, with 16 bases between.